This entry lists 32 T cell receptor beta chains sequenced from one sample in a study of shared clonotypes between healthy human individuals. The method was immunoSEQ multiplex PCR; TCRdb's version includes in-frame clones alone and lacks a portion of them. Here the sample spans about 1.5 million clones, 95% to 99% being singletons. The sample taken for sequencing was naive CD4+ T cells sorted from blood. Subset of the sample: CD45RA+ positively selected. These receptor sequences come from a man aged 30-40 years in good health.

This CDR3 is CASSGTGGYTYEQYF. The DNA for the CDR3 is TGTGCCAGCAGCGGGACAGGGGGGTACACCTACGAGCAGTACTTC. The chain uses TRBV25-1 and TRBJ2-7; TRBD1 agrees at 11 bases. The V and J ends lost 6 bases and 2 bases, in that order; junction bases with no gene match: 6. This CDR3 is built from 15 residues. Germline CDR1 reads MGHDK; CDR2 reads SYGVNS.

The genes are TRBV9 and TRBJ2-7, with D hard to call. Germline loops: CDR1 SGDLS, CDR2 YYNGEE. V was clipped by 3 bases and J by 3 bases, with 16 bases between them. The CDR3 has 15 amino acids. The CDR3 loop is CASSASEGQDYEQYF. The CDR3, as DNA: TGTGCCAGCAGCGCCTCCGAAGGGCAGGACTACGAGCAGTACTTC. Combining the CDR3 with reference TRBV9 and TRBJ2-7 gives the whole variable domain DSGVTQTPKHLITATGQRVTLRCSPRSGDLSVYWYQQSLDQGLQFLIQYYNGEERAKGNILERFSAQQFPDLHSELNLSSLELGDSALYFCASSASEGQDYEQYFGPGTRLTVT.

This chain connects TRBV5-6 to TRBJ2-3; 10 bases are a match to TRBD2. Germline lookup yields CDR1 SGHDT and CDR2 YYEEEE. There are 14 residues in the CDR3. Trimming cost V 0 bases and J 14 bases; bases outside gene matches: 9. CDR3 in amino acids: CASSLASSSGRAYF. DNA of the CDR3: TGTGCCAGCAGCTTGGCCTCATCTAGCGGGAGAGCGTATTTT.

The chain recombines TRBV7-9 with TRBJ2-3; 11 bases are shared with TRBD2. The CDR3 sequence is 16 residues long. Germline lookup yields CDR1 SEHNR and CDR2 FQNEAQ (reference sequence). V lost 3 bases to trimming and J lost 2 bases; unmatched junction nucleotides: 4. The CDR3: CASSFSLAGATDTQYF. For the CDR3, the DNA is TGTGCCAGCAGCTTTTCACTAGCGGGAGCCACAGATACGCAGTATTTT.

This clone showed up just once. The chain has TRBV27 and TRBJ2-5, with 8 bases identical to TRBD2. V trimming: 5 bases; J trimming: 4 bases; junction bases outside the gene matches: 12. The CDR3 spans 16 residues. Germline CDR1 and CDR2: MNHEY and SMNVEV (reference sequence). Written as DNA, the CDR3 is TGTGCCAGCAGTGCTAGCGGGTGGACAAAATTAGAGACCCAGTACTTC. Amino acids: CASSASGWTKLETQYF.

The gene calls are TRBV4-3 and TRBJ2-3; D ambiguous. This CDR3 has 13 residues. The V end lost 4 bases, the J end lost 6 bases, and 11 bases lay between the germline ends. CDR1 is LGHNA, CDR2 YSLEER, per germline. The CDR3: CASSPKPRDTQYF. The CDR3 DNA is TGCGCCAGCAGCCCCAAGCCCAGGGATACGCAGTATTTT.

The rearrangement links TRBV19 to TRBJ2-5, with D perhaps matching TRBD1 (6 bases). Germline assignment: CDR1 LNHDA and CDR2 SQIVND (reference sequence). Trimming pared 2 bases from V and 2 bases from J, leaving 15 bases between. The CDR3 sequence is 16 residues long. Written as DNA, the CDR3 is TGTGCCAGTAGTATACGAAGGGACATTTGGCAAGAGACCCAGTACTTC. It specifies CASSIRRDIWQETQYF.

The chain links TRBV5-6 to TRBJ1-4, with D tentatively TRBD1 (5 bases). The CDR3 is made up of 13 amino acids. Germline V lookup: CDR1 SGHDT, CDR2 YYEEEE. V lost 7 bases to trimming and J lost 3 bases, with 10 bases between them. CDR3 bases: TGTGCCAGCCAAAGGGGATCTAATGAAAAACTGTTTTTT. It encodes CASQRGSNEKLFF.

This clone came up once. DNA of the CDR3: TGTGCCAGCAGTGATGGGCGAGGGACCGAAAAACTGTTTTTT. This encodes CASSDGRGTEKLFF. The chain joins TRBV6-1 to TRBJ1-4; possibly TRBD1 for D (5 bases). The CDR3 consists of 14 residues. The germline V gene has CDR1 MNHNS and CDR2 SASEGT. V was cut by 3 bases and J by 8 bases, with 13 bases left in between.

The chain has TRBV15 and TRBJ2-5; 7 positions match TRBD2. The CDR3 is 15 amino acids. V dropped 3 bases and J dropped 10; count of bases not matched to a gene: 14. In germline, CDR1 is LNHNV, CDR2 YYDKDF (reference sequence). CDR3 DNA: TGTGCCACCAGCAGTCCTCGCGGGAGAGCGGTGGACCAGTACTTC. It yields the protein CATSSPRGRAVDQYF.

The V and J genes are TRBV5-1 and TRBJ2-7; D is tentatively TRBD1 or TRBD2 (6 bases each). CDR1 and CDR2 from the germline V gene are SGHRS and YFSETQ. Trimming pared 2 bases from V and 4 bases from J, leaving 13 bases between. The CDR3 is made up of 14 amino acids. The CDR3 spells CASSLGGKLYEQYF. The CDR3 DNA follows: TGCGCCAGCAGCTTAGGGGGGAAGTTATACGAGCAGTACTTC.

The chain has TRBV5-1 and TRBJ2-7; D remains ambiguous. The CDR3 extends over 13 amino acids. With 4 bases removed from V and 6 bases from J, the gap between germline ends came to 14 bases. Germline assignment: CDR1 SGHRS and CDR2 YFSETQ. Here the CDR3 reads CASSVLLSGEQYF. CDR3 coding DNA: TGCGCCAGCAGCGTTCTACTGTCGGGCGAGCAGTACTTC.

The V gene is TRBV10-3, the J gene TRBJ2-2; TRBD2 aligns across 8 bases. The trim removed 11 bases at V and 0 bases at J, leaving 11 bases unmatched. The CDR3 runs to 16 residues. Germline V gene lookup returns CDR1 ENHRY and CDR2 SYGVKD. CDR3 in amino acids: CAAFSGTRANTGELFF. Here the CDR3 DNA reads TGTGCCGCCTTCAGCGGGACTAGGGCGAACACCGGGGAGCTGTTTTTT.

The gene calls are TRBV18 and TRBJ1-2, with D unclear. Germline-derived CDR1 and CDR2 are KGHSH and LQKENI. Deletions cut 0 bases from V and 3 bases from J, with 11 bases between. The CDR3 totals 15 residues. The CDR3 DNA is TGTGCCAGCTCACCACCCAGAGGAGGAGACTATGGCTACACCTTC. Amino acids: CASSPPRGGDYGYTF.

This chain uses TRBV19 with TRBJ2-7; D unclear. Trimming took 1 base from V and 4 from J, leaving 11 bases between them. Germline loops: CDR1 LNHDA, CDR2 SQIVND (reference sequence). This CDR3 comprises 14 residues. CDR3 residues: CASSIVGLRYEQYF. CDR3 bases: TGTGCCAGTAGTATAGTCGGCCTACGGTACGAGCAGTACTTC.

CDR3 sequence (DNA): TGTGCCAGCAGTTACCCCACGGCAATCTCGGAAGATACGCAGTATTTT. Its translation: CASSYPTAISEDTQYF. V usage is TRBV6-6 and J usage is TRBJ2-3; D gene ambiguous. The CDR3 loop spans 16 amino acids. Trimming cost V 2 bases and J 5 bases, with 17 bases left between them. From germline, CDR1 is MNHNY and CDR2 SVGAGI (reference sequence).

The rearrangement links TRBV7-9 to TRBJ2-7; possibly TRBD1 or TRBD2 for D (6 bases each). Trimming took off 2 bases at V and 3 bases at J, with 11 bases between the two ends. There are 14 residues in the CDR3. Per the germline V gene, CDR1 is SEHNR and CDR2 is FQNEAQ (reference sequence). CDR3 residues: CASSLNRGHYEQYF. The CDR3 nucleotides read TGTGCCAGCAGCTTAAACCGGGGGCACTACGAGCAGTACTTC.

The chain uses TRBV4-1 and TRBJ2-7, with D possibly being TRBD1 or TRBD2 (5 bases each). The CDR3 length is 14 residues. Between the trimmed V and J ends, which lost 4 bases and 3 bases, there was a span of 13 bases. CDR1 is MGHRA, CDR2 YSYEKL, per germline. CDR3 sequence (DNA): TGCGCCAGCAGCCCCCGGGACGGATACTACGAGCAGTACTTC. Protein product: CASSPRDGYYEQYF.

The chain joins TRBV7-2 to TRBJ2-1; 8 bases align to TRBD2. Trimming at V came to 5 bases and at J to 0 bases, leaving 6 bases not matched to a gene. The V gene's germline CDR1 is SGHTA and CDR2 FQGNSA. This CDR3 has 16 residues. DNA for the CDR3: TGTGCCAGCAGCGCAAGCGGGAGTCACTCCTACAATGAGCAGTTCTTC. This gives the protein CASSASGSHSYNEQFF. The full variable domain, rest sourced from reference TRBV7-2 and TRBJ2-1, is GAGVSQSPSNKVTEKGKDVELRCDPISGHTALYWYRQSLGQGLEFLIYFQGNSAPDKSGLPSDRFSAERTGGSVSTLTIQRTQQEDSAVYLCASSASGSHSYNEQFFGPGTRLTVL.

The CDR3 coding sequence is TGTGCCAGCAGCTTAGAAGCCAGGGGCTTCGGTACTGAAGCTTTCTTT. Its protein is CASSLEARGFGTEAFF. J is TRBJ1-1 and V is TRBV11-2; D is possibly TRBD1 (6 bases). The length of the CDR3 is 16 residues. Germline CDR1 SGHAT, CDR2 FQNNGV. The V end was cut by 0 bases, the J end by 5 bases, with 16 bases between.

The chain carries TRBV19 and TRBJ2-3; D is undetermined. Deletions cut 7 bases from V and 4 bases from J, with 15 bases between. Germline V gene data show CDR1 as LNHDA and CDR2 as SQIVND (reference sequence). The CDR3 is 14 residues long. CDR3 in amino acids: CASTPYSTADTQYF. CDR3 sequence (DNA): TGTGCCAGTACCCCGTACTCGACGGCAGATACGCAGTATTTT.

This clone was recorded once. The J gene is TRBJ2-7, the V gene TRBV28; 10 bases match TRBD1. This CDR3 has 14 amino acids. The germline V gene has CDR1 MDHEN and CDR2 SYDVKM. Trimming removed 6 bases from V and 2 bases from J; junction bases left unmatched: 4. The DNA of the CDR3 is TGTGCCAGCAGGGGACAGGGGCCCGCCTACGAGCAGTACTTC. Protein: CASRGQGPAYEQYF.

This rearrangement joins TRBV7-9 to TRBJ2-3, with 12 bases matching TRBD2. The V gene end was trimmed by 5 bases and the J gene end by 1 base; junction bases not matched to a gene: 7. CDR3 length: 17 residues. Germline-derived CDR1 and CDR2 are SEHNR and FQNEAQ (reference sequence). CDR3 in amino acids: CASSGSGLAGRTDTQYF. The CDR3 DNA sequence: TGTGCCAGCAGCGGATCGGGACTAGCGGGCCGCACAGATACGCAGTATTTT.

The chain employs TRBV18 and TRBJ2-1; D gene unclear. Trimming took 3 bases from V and 5 from J, leaving 8 bases between them. From germline, CDR1 is KGHSH and CDR2 LQKENI. The CDR3 sequence is 13 residues long. CDR3 nucleotide sequence: TGTGCCAGCTCACCCCTGGCCAACAATGAGCAGTTCTTC. Residues: CASSPLANNEQFF. Full variable domain (remainder filled in from reference TRBV18 and TRBJ2-1): NAGVMQNPRHLVRRRGQEARLRCSPMKGHSHVYWYRQLPEEGLKFMVYLQKENIIDESGMPKERFSAEFPKEGPSILRIQQVVRGDSAAYFCASSPLANNEQFFGPGTRLTVL.

The chain joins TRBV19 to TRBJ1-5; 10 nucleotides agree with TRBD1. Trimming at V came to 7 bases and at J to 3 bases, leaving 9 bases not matched to a gene. The CDR3 has 16 residues. The germline V gene has CDR1 LNHDA and CDR2 SQIVND (reference sequence). The CDR3 sequence is CASNGGGTGVNQPQHF. For the CDR3, the DNA is TGTGCCAGTAACGGGGGCGGGACAGGGGTCAATCAGCCCCAGCATTTT.

V is TRBV10-3 and J is TRBJ1-1; D gene uncertain. Germline-derived CDR1 and CDR2 are ENHRY and SYGVKD. Trimming shortened V by 3 bases and J by 1 base, and 6 bases separated the two germline ends. The CDR3 loop spans 13 amino acids. This CDR3 reads CAISDAGNTEAFF. In DNA form, the CDR3 reads TGTGCCATCAGTGATGCAGGGAACACTGAAGCTTTCTTT.

The chain has TRBV6-4 and TRBJ2-7, with D unresolved. Trimming pared 6 bases from V and 2 bases from J, leaving 11 bases between. This CDR3 has 13 residues. Germline CDR1 and CDR2: MRHNA and SNTAGT. DNA for the CDR3: TGTGCCAGCAGAGAGTATTCAGCCTACGAGCAGTACTTC. This codes for CASREYSAYEQYF.

This chain links TRBV19 with TRBJ1-4; 7 bases agree with TRBD1. This CDR3 region has 15 residues. Trimming removed 3 bases from V and 5 bases from J; junction bases left unmatched: 6. From germline, CDR1 is LNHDA and CDR2 SQIVND (reference sequence). CDR3 in DNA: TGTGCCAGTAGTATTTTACCCAGGGGGAATGAAAAACTGTTTTTT. This sequence encodes CASSILPRGNEKLFF.

The chain joins TRBV18 to TRBJ2-3; D unresolved. This CDR3 is 15 amino acids long. V lost 2 bases, J lost 2 bases, and 11 bases lay in between. Germline V gives CDR1 KGHSH, CDR2 LQKENI. The CDR3 sequence: CASSPVFSITDTQYF. The CDR3, as DNA: TGTGCCAGCTCACCAGTGTTTTCAATCACAGATACGCAGTATTTT.

This clone showed up just once. The chain recombines TRBV6-5 with TRBJ2-3; 8 bases match TRBD2. CDR1 MNHEY and CDR2 SVGAGI come from the germline V gene. V lost 2 bases to trimming and J lost 1 base; unmatched junction nucleotides: 5. The CDR3 loop spans 16 amino acids. This CDR3 reads CASSYEAGGGTDTQYF. The CDR3 DNA is TGTGCCAGCAGTTACGAGGCGGGAGGTGGCACAGATACGCAGTATTTT.

The rearrangement uses TRBV10-1 and TRBJ1-3; D remains unclear. The V gene lost 11 bases and the J gene lost 3 bases, with 11 bases spanning the gap. The CDR3 contains 12 residues. Germline CDR1 is WNHNN and CDR2 is SYGVQD (reference sequence). The chain's CDR3 is CAPRERGNTIYF. In DNA, the CDR3 is TGCGCCCCCCGTGAACGTGGAAACACCATATATTTT.

The chain couples TRBV5-1 to TRBJ1-2, with D perhaps matching TRBD1 (5 bases). Per germline, CDR1 SGHRS and CDR2 YFSETQ. The CDR3 contains 15 residues. Between the trimmed V and J ends, which lost 4 bases and 6 bases, there was a span of 19 bases. CDR3 protein: CASSQGPGTVNGYTF. The DNA for the CDR3 is TGCGCCAGCAGCCAGGGCCCCGGGACCGTGAATGGCTACACCTTC.